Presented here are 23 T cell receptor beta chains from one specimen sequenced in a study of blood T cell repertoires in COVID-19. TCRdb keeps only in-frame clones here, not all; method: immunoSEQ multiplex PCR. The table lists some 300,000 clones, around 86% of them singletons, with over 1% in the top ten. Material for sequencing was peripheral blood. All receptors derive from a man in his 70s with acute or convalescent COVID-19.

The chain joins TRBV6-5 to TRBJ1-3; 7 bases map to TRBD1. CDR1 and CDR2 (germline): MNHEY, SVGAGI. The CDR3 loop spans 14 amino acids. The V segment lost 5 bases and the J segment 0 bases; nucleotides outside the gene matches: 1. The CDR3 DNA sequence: TGTGCCAGCAGTCGGACAGGCTCTGGAAACACCATATATTTT. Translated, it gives CASSRTGSGNTIYF.

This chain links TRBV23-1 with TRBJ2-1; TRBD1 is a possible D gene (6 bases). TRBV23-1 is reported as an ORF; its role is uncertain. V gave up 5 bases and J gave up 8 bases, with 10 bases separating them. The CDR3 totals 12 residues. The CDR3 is CASSYRVDEQFF. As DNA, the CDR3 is TGCGCCAGCAGTTACAGGGTGGATGAGCAGTTCTTC.

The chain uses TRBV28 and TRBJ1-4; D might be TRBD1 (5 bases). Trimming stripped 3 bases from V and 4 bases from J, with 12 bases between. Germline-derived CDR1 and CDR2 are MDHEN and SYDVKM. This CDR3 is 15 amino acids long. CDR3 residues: CASSFGGTNNEKLFF. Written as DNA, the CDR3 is TGTGCCAGCAGTTTTGGCGGGACTAATAATGAAAAACTGTTTTTT.

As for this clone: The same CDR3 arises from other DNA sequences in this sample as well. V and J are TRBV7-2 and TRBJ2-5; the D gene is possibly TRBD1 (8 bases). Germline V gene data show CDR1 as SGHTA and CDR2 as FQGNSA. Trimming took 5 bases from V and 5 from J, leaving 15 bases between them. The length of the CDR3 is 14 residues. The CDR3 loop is CASSLDRGGETQYF. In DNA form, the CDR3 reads TGTGCCAGCAGCCTCGACAGGGGAGGGGAGACCCAGTACTTC.

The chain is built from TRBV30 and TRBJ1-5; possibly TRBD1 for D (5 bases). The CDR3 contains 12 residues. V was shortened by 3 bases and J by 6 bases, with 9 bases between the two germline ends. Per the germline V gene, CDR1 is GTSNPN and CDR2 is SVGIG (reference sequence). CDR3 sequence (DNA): TGTGCCTGGAGCGCGGGGGGTCAGCCCCAGCATTTT. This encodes CAWSAGGQPQHF.

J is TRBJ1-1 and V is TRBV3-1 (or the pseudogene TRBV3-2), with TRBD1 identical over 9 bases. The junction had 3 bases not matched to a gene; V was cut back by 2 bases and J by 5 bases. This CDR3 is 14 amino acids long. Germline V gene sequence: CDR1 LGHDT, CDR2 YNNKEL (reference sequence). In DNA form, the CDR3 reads TGTGCCAGCAGCCAAACAGGGGGCAGTACTGAAGCTTTCTTT. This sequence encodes CASSQTGGSTEAFF.

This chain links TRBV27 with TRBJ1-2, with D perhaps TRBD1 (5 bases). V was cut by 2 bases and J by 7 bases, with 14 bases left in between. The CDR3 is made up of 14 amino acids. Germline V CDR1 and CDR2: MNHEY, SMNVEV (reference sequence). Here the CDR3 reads CASSLVRGVFGYTF. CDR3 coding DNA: TGTGCCAGCAGTTTAGTACGGGGGGTATTTGGCTACACCTTC.

Written as DNA, the CDR3 is TGTGCCATCACAGGGAGCCGTGGCTACACCTTC. Protein: CAITGSRGYTF. This chain links TRBV28 with TRBJ1-2; D might be TRBD1 (6 bases). The CDR3 has 11 amino acids. The germline gives CDR1 MDHEN, CDR2 SYDVKM. Trimming removed 10 bases at V and 7 bases at J, with 13 bases between.

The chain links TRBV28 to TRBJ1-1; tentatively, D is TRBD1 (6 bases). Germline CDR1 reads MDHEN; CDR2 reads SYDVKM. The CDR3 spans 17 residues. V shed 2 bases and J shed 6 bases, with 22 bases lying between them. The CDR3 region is CASSLISNRRGGAEAFF. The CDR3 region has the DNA TGTGCCAGCAGTTTAATTTCAAACAGAAGAGGGGGGGCTGAAGCTTTCTTT.

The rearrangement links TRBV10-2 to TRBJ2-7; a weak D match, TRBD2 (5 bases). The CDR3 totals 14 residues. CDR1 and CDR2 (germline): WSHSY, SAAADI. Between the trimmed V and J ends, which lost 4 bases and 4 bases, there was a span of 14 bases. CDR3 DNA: TGCGCCAGCAGTGCTACTAGGTCCCTATACGAGCAGTACTTC. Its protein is CASSATRSLYEQYF.

The CDR3 reads CASSISGQGGSYEQYF. Written as DNA, the CDR3 is TGTGCCAGTAGTATCTCCGGACAGGGGGGCTCCTACGAGCAGTACTTC. The V gene is TRBV19, the J gene TRBJ2-7; 10 nucleotides match TRBD1. The germline CDR1 and CDR2 sequences are LNHDA and SQIVND (reference sequence). The V and J ends lost 3 bases and 0 bases, in that order; junction bases with no gene match: 5. The CDR3 has 16 amino acids. Drawing the rest from reference TRBV19 and TRBJ2-7, the complete variable domain is DGGITQSPKYLFRKEGQNVTLSCEQNLNHDAMYWYRQDPGQGLRLIYYSQIVNDFQKGDIAEGYSVSREKKESFPLTVTSAQKNPTAFYLCASSISGQGGSYEQYFGPGTRLTVT.

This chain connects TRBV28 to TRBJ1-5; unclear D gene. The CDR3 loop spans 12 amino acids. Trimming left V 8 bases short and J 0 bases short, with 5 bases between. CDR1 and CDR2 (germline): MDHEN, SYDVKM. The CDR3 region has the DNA TGTGCCAGCCTAGGTAGCAATCAGCCCCAGCATTTT. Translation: CASLGSNQPQHF.

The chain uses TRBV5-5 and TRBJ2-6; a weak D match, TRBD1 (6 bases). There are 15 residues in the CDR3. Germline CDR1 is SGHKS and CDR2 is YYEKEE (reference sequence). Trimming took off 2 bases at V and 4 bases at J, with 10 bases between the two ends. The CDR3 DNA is TGTGCCAGCAGCTTCGAGGGGGTAGGGGCCAACGTCCTGACTTTC. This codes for CASSFEGVGANVLTF.

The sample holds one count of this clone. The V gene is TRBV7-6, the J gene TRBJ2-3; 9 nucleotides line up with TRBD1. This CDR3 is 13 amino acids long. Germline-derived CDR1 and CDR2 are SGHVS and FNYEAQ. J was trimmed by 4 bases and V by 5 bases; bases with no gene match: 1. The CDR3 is CASSTGGADTQYF. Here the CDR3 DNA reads TGTGCCAGCAGCACAGGGGGCGCAGATACGCAGTATTTT.

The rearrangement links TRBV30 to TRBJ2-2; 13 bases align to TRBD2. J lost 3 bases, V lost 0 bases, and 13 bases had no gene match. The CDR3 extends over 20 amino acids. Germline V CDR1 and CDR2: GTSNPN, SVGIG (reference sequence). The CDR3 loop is CAWSVMWGLAGKEDTGELFF. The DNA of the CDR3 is TGTGCCTGGAGTGTAATGTGGGGACTAGCGGGAAAGGAGGACACCGGGGAGCTGTTTTTT.

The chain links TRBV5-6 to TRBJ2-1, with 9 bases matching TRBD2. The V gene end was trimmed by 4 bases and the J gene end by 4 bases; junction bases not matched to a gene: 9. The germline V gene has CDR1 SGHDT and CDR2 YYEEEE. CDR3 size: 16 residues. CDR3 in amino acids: CASSPPGAGGYNEQFF. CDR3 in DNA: TGTGCCAGCAGCCCGCCGGGGGCGGGGGGGTACAATGAGCAGTTCTTC.

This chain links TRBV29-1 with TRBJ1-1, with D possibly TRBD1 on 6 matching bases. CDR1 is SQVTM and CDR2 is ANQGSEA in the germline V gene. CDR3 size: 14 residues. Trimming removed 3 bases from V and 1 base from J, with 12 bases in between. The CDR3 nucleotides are TGCAGCGTTGATTCGGGACACGCGAACACTGAAGCTTTCTTT. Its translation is CSVDSGHANTEAFF.

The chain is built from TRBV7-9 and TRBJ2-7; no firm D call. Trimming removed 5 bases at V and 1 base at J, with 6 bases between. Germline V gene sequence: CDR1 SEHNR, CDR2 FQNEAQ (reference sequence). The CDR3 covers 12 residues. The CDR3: CASSPLSYEQYF. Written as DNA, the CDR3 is TGTGCCAGCAGCCCCCTATCCTACGAGCAGTACTTC.

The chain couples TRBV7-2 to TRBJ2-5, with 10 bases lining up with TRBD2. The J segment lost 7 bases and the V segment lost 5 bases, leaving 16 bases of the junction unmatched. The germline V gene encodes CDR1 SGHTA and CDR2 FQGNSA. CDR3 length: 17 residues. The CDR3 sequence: CASSQAASGGARATQYF. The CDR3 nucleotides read TGTGCCAGCAGCCAGGCAGCTAGCGGGGGCGCAAGGGCGACCCAGTACTTC.

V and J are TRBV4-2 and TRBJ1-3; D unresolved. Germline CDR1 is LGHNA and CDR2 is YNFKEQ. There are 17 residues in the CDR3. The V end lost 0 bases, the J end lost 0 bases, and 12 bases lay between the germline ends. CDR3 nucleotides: TGTGCCAGCAGCCAAGATTGGGCCAGAACCTCTGGAAACACCATATATTTT. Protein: CASSQDWARTSGNTIYF.

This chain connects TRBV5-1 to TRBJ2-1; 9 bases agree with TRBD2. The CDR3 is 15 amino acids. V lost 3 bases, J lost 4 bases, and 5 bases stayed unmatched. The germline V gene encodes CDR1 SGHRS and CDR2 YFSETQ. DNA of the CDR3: TGCGCCAGCAGCTGGAGTAGCGGGAGATACAATGAGCAGTTCTTC. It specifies CASSWSSGRYNEQFF.

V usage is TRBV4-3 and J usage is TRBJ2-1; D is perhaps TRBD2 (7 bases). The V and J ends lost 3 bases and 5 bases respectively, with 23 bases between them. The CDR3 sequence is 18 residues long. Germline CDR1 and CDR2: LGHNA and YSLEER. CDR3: CASSQELGGGEAHNEQFF. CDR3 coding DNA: TGCGCCAGCAGCCAGGAGTTGGGAGGGGGGGAAGCGCACAATGAGCAGTTCTTC.

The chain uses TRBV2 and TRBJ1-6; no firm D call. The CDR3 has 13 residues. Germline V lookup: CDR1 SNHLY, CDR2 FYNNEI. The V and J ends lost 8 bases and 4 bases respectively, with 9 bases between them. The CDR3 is CASFENYNSPLHF. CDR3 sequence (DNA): TGTGCCAGCTTCGAGAATTATAATTCACCCCTCCACTTT. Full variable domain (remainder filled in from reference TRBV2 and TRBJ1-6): EPEVTQTPSHQVTQMGQEVILRCVPISNHLYFYWYRQILGQKVEFLVSFYNNEISEKSEIFDDQFSVERPDGSNFTLKIRSTKLEDSAMYFCASFENYNSPLHFGNGTRLTVT.